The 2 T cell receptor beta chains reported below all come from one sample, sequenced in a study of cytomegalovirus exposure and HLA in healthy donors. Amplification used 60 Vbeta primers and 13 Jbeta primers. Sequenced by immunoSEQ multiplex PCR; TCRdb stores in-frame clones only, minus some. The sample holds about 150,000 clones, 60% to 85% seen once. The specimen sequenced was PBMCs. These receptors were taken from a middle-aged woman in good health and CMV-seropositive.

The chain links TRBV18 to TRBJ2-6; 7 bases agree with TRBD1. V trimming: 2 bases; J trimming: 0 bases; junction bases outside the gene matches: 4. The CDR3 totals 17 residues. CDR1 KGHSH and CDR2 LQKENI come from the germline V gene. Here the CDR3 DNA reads TGTGCCAGCTCACCAACACAGGGGAGCTCTGGGGCCAACGTCCTGACTTTC. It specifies CASSPTQGSSGANVLTF.

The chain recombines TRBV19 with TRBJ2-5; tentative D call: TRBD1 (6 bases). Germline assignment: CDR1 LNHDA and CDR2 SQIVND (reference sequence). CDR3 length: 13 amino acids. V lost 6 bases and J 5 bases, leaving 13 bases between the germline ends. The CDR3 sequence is CASSPTGYETQYF. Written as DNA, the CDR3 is TGTGCCAGTAGCCCTACAGGGTATGAGACCCAGTACTTC.